This record looks at one TCR beta chain sequence and its context. Its recognized antigen is unknown. Base quality data are lacking; no much larger clone is found one base away. This specimen comes from a study of cytomegalovirus exposure and HLA in healthy donors (TCRdb year 2017). Regarding the research as a whole: According to a later analysis, one platform produced both the approximately 110 validation repertoires and the 620 or so repertoires of the first cohort. The aim of the study was to test whether cataloging public T cell receptors could identify signatures of past pathogen exposure. To predict cytomegalovirus infection status, the study combined high-throughput TCR immunosequencing, statistical association of individual TCRs with disease status, and machine learning. Besides the first cohort of roughly 640 subjects, a separate validation cohort made up of 120 different subjects was used. Findings and caveats that apply to the study as a whole: The validation cohort had no HLA typing available for a later analysis, so co-occurrence within that cohort was assessed over all 120 or so repertoires. Of the cluster scores, approximately 95% were above 0 in a later analysis, which found that TCRs clustered in the first cohort also tended to co-occur in the 130 or so validation repertoires. According to the authors, the approach could potentially be generalized to other disease states and immunological phenotypes. In both the original and validation cohorts, the classifier was reported to diagnose cytomegalovirus status with high specificity and sensitivity. Most TCR sequences were seen in very few donors, while some public TCRs were found in many individuals. Three of the identified cytomegalovirus-associated TCR beta chains were confirmed in vitro to be specific for cytomegalovirus antigens. The study gave a list of some 150 TCR beta chains associated with cytomegalovirus.

Library preparation employed the immunoSEQ multiplex PCR assay. Per the original workflow: A statistical classification framework was developed to diagnose cytomegalovirus status using the catalog of TCR beta chain sequences. The table comes from immuneACCESS by way of TCRdb, which keeps in-frame sequences with V and J called. Part of the clones is missing from these tables; in studies checked, under half for an unresolved V gene and the rest for unknown reasons. D and trimming come from the DNA, and the V and J calls and clone size come from that table. The sample contains about 150,000 clones, approximately 94% of them found a single time. The ten largest clones take up approximately 2% of the sample. Separate from the roughly 700-subject first cohort, the validation cohort of about 120 subjects was the group to which the donors belonged. From cysteine to phenylalanine, the CDR3 is 13 amino acids long. CDR3 DNA only is kept here, 39 bases in frame from base 1. V is reduced by 0 bases and J by 9 bases, leaving a spacing of 10 bases between them. Looking up the germline V gene (reference sequence) yields CDR1 SGHNT and CDR2 YYREEE.

Sequencing used PBMCs. The chain was built from TRBV5-4 and TRBJ2-4; matching of 5 bases hints at TRBD2 as the D gene. The source is a young man in good health and CMV-seropositive. For the CDR3, the sequence is CASSLEVRGIQYF. In nucleotide form, the sequence is TGTGCCAGCAGCTTGGAGGTACGGGGCATTCAGTACTTC.